This T cell receptor (beta chain) derives from a study of control samples from healthy donors and cancer patients (dated by TCRdb to between 2020 and 2021). Reading from cysteine to phenylalanine, the CDR3 counts 19 amino acids. The only DNA kept is the CDR3, 57 bases in frame from the first base. The germline V gene (reference sequence) supplies CDR1 LGHDT and CDR2 YNNKEL. Library generation was performed with the immunoSEQ multiplex PCR assay. Here the immuneACCESS table is served through TCRdb, limited to in-frame sequences with V and J called. Missing clones are a known gap in these copies; in checked studies unresolved V genes cover under half, and the rest lacks a known reason. In this sample the table shows tens of thousands of clones, 94% of which occur a single time. The top ten hold almost 4% of the sample. As for this clone: What this receptor recognizes is not known. Germline is not matched at one junction end, which may reflect a read error.

The rearranged segments are TRBV3-1 (or the pseudogene TRBV3-2) and TRBJ2-7, with 9 central nucleotides matching TRBD2. Sample: blood. This clonotype originated in a young man in good health. The nucleotide sequence is TGTGCCACCAGCCACCGAGCGGGCGGGGGGGGCGTACCTACCTACGAGCAGTACTTC. Its translation is CATSHRAGGGGVPTYEQYF.